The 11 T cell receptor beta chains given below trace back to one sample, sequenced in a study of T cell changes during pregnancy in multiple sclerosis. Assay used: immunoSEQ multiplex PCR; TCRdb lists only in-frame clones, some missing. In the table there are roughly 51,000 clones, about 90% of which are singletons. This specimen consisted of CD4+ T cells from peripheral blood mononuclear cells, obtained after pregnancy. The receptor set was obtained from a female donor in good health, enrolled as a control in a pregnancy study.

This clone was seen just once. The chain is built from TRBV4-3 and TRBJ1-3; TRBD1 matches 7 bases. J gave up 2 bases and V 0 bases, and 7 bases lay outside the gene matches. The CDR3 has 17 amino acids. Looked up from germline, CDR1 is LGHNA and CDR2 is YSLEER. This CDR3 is CASSQDTRQGAGNTIYF. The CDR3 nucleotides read TGCGCCAGCAGCCAAGATACGAGGCAGGGGGCTGGAAACACCATATATTTT.

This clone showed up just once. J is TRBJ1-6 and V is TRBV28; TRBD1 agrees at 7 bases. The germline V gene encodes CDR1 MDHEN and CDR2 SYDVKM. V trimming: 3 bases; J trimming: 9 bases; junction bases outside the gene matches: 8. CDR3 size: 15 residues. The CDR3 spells CASSFRRQGGSPLHF. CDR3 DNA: TGTGCCAGCAGTTTCCGAAGACAGGGAGGTTCACCCCTCCACTTT.

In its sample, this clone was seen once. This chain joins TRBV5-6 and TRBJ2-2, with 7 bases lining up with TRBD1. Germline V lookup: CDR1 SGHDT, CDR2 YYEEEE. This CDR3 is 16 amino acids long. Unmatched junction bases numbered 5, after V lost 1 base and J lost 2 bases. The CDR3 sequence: CASSLLDRTNTGELFF. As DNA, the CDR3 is TGTGCCAGCAGCTTGCTGGACAGGACTAACACCGGGGAGCTGTTTTTT.

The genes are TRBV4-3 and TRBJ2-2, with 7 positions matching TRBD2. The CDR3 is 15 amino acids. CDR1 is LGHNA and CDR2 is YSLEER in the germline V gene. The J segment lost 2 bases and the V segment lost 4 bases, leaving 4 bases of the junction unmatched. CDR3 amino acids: CASSLASGNTGELFF. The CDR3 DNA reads TGCGCCAGCAGCCTCGCTAGCGGAAACACCGGGGAGCTGTTTTTT.

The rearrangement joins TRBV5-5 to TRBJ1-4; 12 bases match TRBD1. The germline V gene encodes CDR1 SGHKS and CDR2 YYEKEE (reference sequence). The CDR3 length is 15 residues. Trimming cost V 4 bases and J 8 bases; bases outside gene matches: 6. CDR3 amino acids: CASSLQGQGAEKLFF. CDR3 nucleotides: TGTGCCAGCAGCCTCCAGGGACAGGGGGCGGAAAAACTGTTTTTT.

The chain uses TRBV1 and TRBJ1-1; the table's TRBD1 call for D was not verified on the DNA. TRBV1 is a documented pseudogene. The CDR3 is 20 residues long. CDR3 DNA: TGCACCAGCAGCCAAGATCGGTTTTGCCGACAGGGGATAGAAAGCACTGAAGCTTTCTTT. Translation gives CTSSQDRFCRQGIESTEAFF.

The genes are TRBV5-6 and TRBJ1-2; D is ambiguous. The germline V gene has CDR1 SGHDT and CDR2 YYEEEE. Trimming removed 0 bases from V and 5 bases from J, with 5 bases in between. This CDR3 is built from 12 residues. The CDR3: CASSLDGYGYTF. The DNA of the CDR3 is TGTGCCAGCAGCTTGGACGGGTATGGCTACACCTTC.

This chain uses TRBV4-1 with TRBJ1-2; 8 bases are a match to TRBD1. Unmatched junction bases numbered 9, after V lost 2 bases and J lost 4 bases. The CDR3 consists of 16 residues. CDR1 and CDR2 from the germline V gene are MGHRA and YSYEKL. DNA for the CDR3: TGCGCCAGCAGCCAATTGACAGGGGTTCGGAGCTATGGCTACACCTTC. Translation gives CASSQLTGVRSYGYTF.

CDR3 in amino acids: CASSQDQWAEKETQYF. CDR3 coding DNA: TGCGCCAGCAGCCAAGATCAGTGGGCAGAAAAAGAGACCCAGTACTTC. The chain carries TRBV4-1 and TRBJ2-5, with D unclear. Germline values: CDR1 MGHRA, CDR2 YSYEKL. The CDR3 extends over 16 amino acids. V was pared by 0 bases and J by 3 bases, with 14 bases between.

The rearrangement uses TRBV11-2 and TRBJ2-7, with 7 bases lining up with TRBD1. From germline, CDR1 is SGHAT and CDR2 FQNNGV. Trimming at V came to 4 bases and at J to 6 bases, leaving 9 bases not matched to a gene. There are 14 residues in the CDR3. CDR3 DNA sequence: TGTGCCAGCAGCTCCACTCGACAGGGTGGCGAGCAGTACTTC. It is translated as CASSSTRQGGEQYF.

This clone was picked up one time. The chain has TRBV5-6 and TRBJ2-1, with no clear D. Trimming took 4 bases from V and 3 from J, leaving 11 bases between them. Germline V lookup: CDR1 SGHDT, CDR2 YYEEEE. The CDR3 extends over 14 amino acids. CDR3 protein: CASSRRGGYNEQFF. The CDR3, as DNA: TGTGCCAGCAGCCGCAGAGGCGGCTACAATGAGCAGTTCTTC.